These 20 T cell receptor beta chains were sequenced from one sample in a study of T cell clonality in common variable immunodeficiency. Study-wide points: Reportedly, TCR beta sequences from common variable immunodeficiency showed fewer deletions and N-nucleotide insertions.

TCRdb keeps only in-frame clones here, not all; method: immunoSEQ multiplex PCR. The sample contains tens of thousands of clones, none occurring once; about 6.3% lies in the top ten. These receptors' targets are unknown. Sequencing was performed on peripheral blood mononuclear cells. These receptors were obtained from a human donor with common variable immunodeficiency.

The sample holds a few counts of this clone. Read coverage stops 3 residues before the CDR3 terminus; the germline J gene supplies the remainder. The gene calls are TRBV11-2 and TRBJ1-1; D gene uncertain. The germline gives CDR1 SGHAT, CDR2 FQNNGV. The CDR3 runs 14 residues. V gave up 3 bases and J gave up 0 bases, with 8 bases separating them. This CDR3 is CASSFVSMNTEAFF. The part of the CDR3 DNA that was read is TGTGCCAGCAGCTTTGTTTCTATGAACACTGAA.

This clone was seen ten or more times. From the germline J gene comes the end of the CDR3, since the read stops 3 residues before it. The V and J genes are TRBV20-1 and TRBJ2-1, with TRBD2 matching over 14 bases. J gave up 2 bases and V 6 bases, and 3 bases lay outside the gene matches. Germline V CDR1 and CDR2: DFQATT, SNEGSKA (reference sequence). The CDR3 is 15 residues long. CDR3 amino acids: CSAQGLAGAYNEQFF. The part of the CDR3 DNA that was read is TGCAGTGCCCAGGGACTAGCGGGGGCCTACAATGAG.

This clone appeared many times. The CDR3 is cut off 3 residues early in the read; its end comes from the germline J gene. The gene calls are TRBV5-1 and TRBJ2-7; 13 positions agree with TRBD2. This CDR3 spans 17 amino acids. Germline values: CDR1 SGHRS, CDR2 YFSETQ. The trim removed 5 bases at V and 2 bases at J, leaving 10 bases unmatched. Incomplete CDR3 DNA: TGCGCCAGCAGGTCCGGGACTAGCGGGATACAGACCTACGAG. It yields the protein CASRSGTSGIQTYE. The full CDR3 reads CASRSGTSGIQTYEQYF.

This clone was detected only a few times. The read falls 3 residues short of the CDR3 end, and the missing part is taken from the germline J gene. The chain uses TRBV30 and TRBJ1-2; 7 bases fit TRBD1. The CDR3 loop spans 11 amino acids. Germline V lookup: CDR1 GTSNPN, CDR2 SVGIG (reference sequence). CDR3 DNA (partial): TGTGCCTGGAGCACAGGGGAGGGC. Amino acids: CAWSTGEG. The whole CDR3 reads CAWSTGEGYTF.

Ten or more counts support this clone. The read terminates 3 residues before the CDR3 end, so the remaining end is supplied by the germline J gene. This chain links TRBV29-1 with TRBJ2-3; 7 nucleotides agree with TRBD1. This CDR3 has 14 amino acids. Germline CDR1 SQVTM, CDR2 ANQGSEA. J was trimmed by 7 bases and V by 6 bases; bases with no gene match: 13. Partial CDR3 DNA: TGCAGCGTCAAAAGACAGGGACCTGCGAATACG. Translated, it gives CSVKRQGPANT. The complete CDR3 sequence is CSVKRQGPANTQYF.

This clone was seen repeatedly, ten times or more. Sequencing ends 3 residues short of the CDR3 end; the germline J gene provides the rest. The rearrangement joins TRBV7-3 to TRBJ2-5; possibly TRBD2 for D (6 bases). The CDR3 totals 15 residues. V lost 2 bases to trimming and J lost 1 base, with 11 bases between them. CDR1 and CDR2 (germline): SGHTA, FQGTGA. The CDR3: CASSLAGDSQETQYF. The sequenced part of the CDR3 DNA is TGTGCCAGCAGCTTAGCTGGGGACTCCCAAGAGACC.

This clone has ten or more counts. Read coverage stops 3 residues before the CDR3 terminus; the germline J gene supplies the remainder. The chain couples TRBV2 to TRBJ1-5; possibly TRBD1 for D (5 bases). The germline CDR1 and CDR2 sequences are SNHLY and FYNNEI. This CDR3 has 15 residues. V was trimmed by 4 bases and J by 7 bases, leaving 17 bases between them. CDR3: CASSANGGGMQPQHF. CDR3 bases read: TGTGCCAGCAGTGCCAACGGGGGGGGTATGCAGCCC.

This clone appeared a few times. The read ends 3 residues shy of where the CDR3 ends; the end is completed using the germline J gene. The chain recombines TRBV20-1 with TRBJ1-6, with a possible D match to TRBD1 (6 bases). From germline, CDR1 is DFQATT and CDR2 SNEGSKA (reference sequence). Trimming cost V 0 bases and J 7 bases, with 10 bases left between them. The CDR3 sequence is 14 residues long. The CDR3 reads CSARETTGNSPLHF. The CDR3 DNA, read in part, is TGCAGTGCTAGAGAAACTACAGGGAATTCACCC.

This clone showed up many times. The read terminates 3 residues before the CDR3 end, so the remaining end is supplied by the germline J gene. This rearrangement joins TRBV29-1 to TRBJ2-7; 9 positions match TRBD1. Germline V gene data show CDR1 as SQVTM and CDR2 as ANQGSEA. There are 15 residues in the CDR3. J lost 1 base, V lost 7 bases, and 11 bases had no gene match. The CDR3 is CSALDRDRASYEQYF. The DNA read from the CDR3 is TGCAGCGCTCTCGACCGGGACAGGGCTTCCTACGAG.

This clone was counted at least ten times. The CDR3 is cut off 3 residues early in the read; its end comes from the germline J gene. The genes are TRBV2 and TRBJ2-2; TRBD1 matches at 10 bases. This CDR3 is built from 15 residues. Germline assignment: CDR1 SNHLY and CDR2 FYNNEI. Trimming removed 10 bases from V and 2 bases from J; junction bases left unmatched: 7. The CDR3 DNA, read in part, is TGTGCCACCACCGGGACAGGGGCAAACACCGGGGAG. Its translation: CATTGTGANTGE. The full CDR3 reads CATTGTGANTGELFF. The full variable domain, with the rest looked up from reference TRBV2 and TRBJ2-2, is EPEVTQTPSHQVTQMGQEVILRCVPISNHLYFYWYRQILGQKVEFLVSFYNNEISEKSEIFDDQFSVERPDGSNFTLKIRSTKLEDSAMYFCATTGTGANTGELFFGEGSRLTVL.

Ten or more counts support this clone. The read gets to within 3 residues of the CDR3 end, and the germline J gene fills in the rest. The chain has TRBV7-2 and TRBJ1-1; no clear D gene. Germline V CDR1 and CDR2: SGHTA, FQGNSA. V was pared by 1 base and J by 1 base, with 4 bases between. This CDR3 is built from 13 residues. The CDR3 spells CASSLEQNTEAFF. Partial CDR3 DNA: TGTGCCAGCAGCTTAGAACAGAACACTGAA.

There are many counts of this clone. Coverage ceases 3 residues before the CDR3 finishes, and the germline J gene fills in the end. This sequence joins TRBV6-1 and TRBJ2-7, with TRBD1 matching over 8 bases. CDR1 MNHNS and CDR2 SASEGT come from the germline V gene. J was trimmed by 6 bases and V by 4 bases; bases with no gene match: 8. The CDR3 is made up of 14 amino acids. CDR3 region: CASSVWRQGFEQYF. The sequenced CDR3 bases are TGTGCCAGCAGTGTATGGCGACAGGGGTTCGAG.

This clone was recorded at least ten times. The sequenced fragment ends 3 residues before the CDR3 boundary, so the rest is inferred from the germline J gene. The chain uses TRBV5-1 and TRBJ1-4, with D perhaps matching TRBD1 (5 bases). The V gene's germline CDR1 is SGHRS and CDR2 YFSETQ. Trimming took 0 bases from V and 8 from J, leaving 8 bases between them. The CDR3 length is 13 residues. The covered CDR3 bases are TGCGCCAGCAGCTTGGTGGGGGGAGAAAAA. Encoded protein: CASSLVGGEK. The full-length CDR3 reads as CASSLVGGEKLFF.

This clone was seen ten or more times. Read data end 3 residues before the CDR3 end; the end is taken from the germline J gene. The rearrangement links TRBV29-1 to TRBJ2-3, with D maybe TRBD1 (5 bases). Germline CDR1 and CDR2: SQVTM and ANQGSEA. The CDR3 has 13 residues. Trimming shortened V by 4 bases and J by 2 bases, and 10 bases separated the two germline ends. CDR3 sequence reads: CSVVGRVTDTQYF. Incomplete CDR3 DNA: TGCAGCGTTGTTGGCAGGGTCACAGATACG.

At least ten counts were recorded for this clone. The read ends 3 residues shy of where the CDR3 ends; the end is completed using the germline J gene. V is TRBV18 and J is TRBJ2-1, with 10 positions matching TRBD2. V lost 3 bases and J lost 5; bases outside the gene matches: 4. The germline CDR1 and CDR2 sequences are KGHSH and LQKENI. The CDR3 extends over 15 amino acids. The CDR3: CASSPGLAQHNEQFF. The covered CDR3 bases are TGTGCCAGCTCACCGGGACTAGCGCAACACAATGAG.

This clone was counted many times. The read terminates 3 residues before the CDR3 end, so the remaining end is supplied by the germline J gene. The chain employs TRBV2 and TRBJ2-1; D uncertain. The V and J ends lost 6 bases and 7 bases respectively, with 4 bases between them. Germline CDR1 SNHLY, CDR2 FYNNEI. The CDR3 is 10 residues long. The CDR3 region is CASRANEQFF. The covered CDR3 bases are TGTGCCAGCAGAGCTAATGAG. The full variable domain, with the rest looked up from reference TRBV2 and TRBJ2-1, is EPEVTQTPSHQVTQMGQEVILRCVPISNHLYFYWYRQILGQKVEFLVSFYNNEISEKSEIFDDQFSVERPDGSNFTLKIRSTKLEDSAMYFCASRANEQFFGPGTRLTVL.

This clone was seen more than once but under ten times. The CDR3: CAHRGAVGSPLHF. The CDR3 DNA, read in part, is TGTGCCCACCGGGGGGCAGTCGGCTCACCC. This chain uses TRBV2 with TRBJ1-6; D might be TRBD1 (6 bases). The sequenced fragment ends 3 residues before the CDR3 boundary, so the rest is inferred from the germline J gene. V was clipped by 11 bases and J by 10 bases, with 18 bases between them. Germline CDR1 reads SNHLY; CDR2 reads FYNNEI. This CDR3 region has 13 residues. Supplemented by reference TRBV2 and TRBJ1-6, the full variable domain reads EPEVTQTPSHQVTQMGQEVILRCVPISNHLYFYWYRQILGQKVEFLVSFYNNEISEKSEIFDDQFSVERPDGSNFTLKIRSTKLEDSAMYFCAHRGAVGSPLHFGNGTRLTVT.

This clone was counted ten times or more. The read halts 3 residues ahead of the CDR3 end, with the missing end drawn from the germline J gene. The V gene is TRBV18, the J gene TRBJ1-1; D is perhaps TRBD1 (5 bases). V was trimmed by 6 bases and J by 3 bases, leaving 14 bases between them. Per the germline V gene, CDR1 is KGHSH and CDR2 is LQKENI. This CDR3 region has 14 residues. The sequenced CDR3 bases are TGTGCCAGCTCTCCCGGGGGAGGGGACACTGAA. Translating gives CASSPGGGDTE. The CDR3 in full is CASSPGGGDTEAFF.

At least ten counts were recorded for this clone. The missing CDR3 end, 3 residues past where the read stops, is filled in from the germline J gene. The chain recombines TRBV4-1 with TRBJ2-2, with 7 bases that match TRBD1. Trimming cost V 4 bases and J 2 bases; bases outside gene matches: 4. This CDR3 comprises 15 residues. Germline loops: CDR1 MGHRA, CDR2 YSYEKL. CDR3 sequence reads: CASSLGTDNTGELFF. The part of the CDR3 DNA that was read is TGCGCCAGCAGCCTAGGGACAGACAACACCGGGGAG.

In this sample, this clone turned up many times. The read ends 3 residues shy of where the CDR3 ends; the end is completed using the germline J gene. The chain uses TRBV20-1 and TRBJ1-2; D is possibly TRBD1 (6 bases). CDR1 is DFQATT and CDR2 is SNEGSKA in the germline V gene (reference sequence). Trimming shortened V by 1 base and J by 1 base, and 25 bases separated the two germline ends. This CDR3 region has 19 residues. The CDR3 spells CSARVPLTGIHLLNYGYTF. Partial CDR3 DNA: TGCAGTGCTAGAGTCCCCCTCACAGGGATCCACCTGCTTAACTATGGC.